The sequence of this TCR beta chain was determined in a study of T-cell reconstitution after alpha-beta-depleted transplantation in children. TCRbeta library construction was performed incorporating unique molecular identifiers. TCRdb called the PCR reads again in MiXCR, with one record for every CDR3 protein. Of some 600,000 distinct CDR3 sequences listed, approximately 12% are singletons. The CDR3 contains 17 residues. V dropped 2 bases and J dropped 0 bases, with 14 bases sitting between them. Germline V gives CDR1 MNHEY, CDR2 SVGAGI. Concerning this clonotype: Its antigen is as yet unknown.

Study-wide results and caveats: The authors attributed T-cell counts and diversity one year after transplant mostly to newly produced T cells.

This TCR derives from a male patient younger than 18 who had a stem cell transplant for acute myeloid leukemia, so the T cells may come from the graft donor. The V and J genes are TRBV6-5 and TRBJ2-1; D not resolved. Sample: PBMCs, mostly from graft donor cells, taken 360 days after TCRalphabeta/CD19-depleted stem cell transplant. For the CDR3, the DNA is TGTGCCAGCAGTTACGCCGACCTCCCGAGCTCCTACAATGAGCAGTTCTTC. Its translation: CASSYADLPSSYNEQFF.